This TCR beta chain was identified in a study of blood T cell repertoires in COVID-19. Study in general: T cells, B-cell-depleted T cells, or PBMCs provided the cDNA or gDNA that served as material.

The germline gives CDR1 DFQATT, CDR2 SNEGSKA (reference sequence). V was clipped by 3 bases and J by 3 bases; unmatched bases: 17. This CDR3 contains 18 residues. This clone was observed once. Original processing notes: Amplification of reference gene primers provided the estimated nucleated cell counts. Clones were sequenced by immunoSEQ multiplex PCR, and TCRdb holds only the in-frame ones, with some missing. The DNA was the basis for D and trimming; V, J and clone size are from that table. In the table there are about 190,000 clones, around 85% of which are singletons. The chain carries TRBV20-1 and TRBJ1-1; 9 bases align to TRBD1. The sample was peripheral blood. The sequence was collected from a man aged 30 to 45 with acute or convalescent COVID-19. This chain's CDR3 is CSASGTGTGKFRHTEAFF. Here the CDR3 DNA reads TGCAGTGCTAGTGGAACCGGGACAGGGAAGTTTCGGCACACTGAAGCTTTCTTT.